Sequencing of this T cell receptor beta chain was carried out in a study of T-cell reconstitution after alpha-beta-depleted transplantation in children. Study findings and constraints: T-cell numbers and diversity one year post-transplant derived largely from freshly generated T cells. Surviving recipient T cells and thymic progenitors produced the high day-60 TCRbeta diversity seen in some patients. Several hundred expanded graft clones reportedly were the source of alpha-beta T cells about two months after transplant.

This clonotype occurred a few times. Its target is unknown. Preparation of the TCRbeta library was carried out with unique molecular identifiers. TCRdb re-analysed the PCR reads in MiXCR, keeping a single row per CDR3 protein. The table has under 400,000 distinct CDR3 sequences, approximately 23% seen once. Germline CDR1 SEHNR, CDR2 FQNEAQ (reference sequence). The V and J ends lost 3 bases and 5 bases respectively, with 15 bases between them. The CDR3 extends over 15 amino acids. The TCR originated in a male patient between 10 and 17 years old who had a stem cell transplant for acute lymphoblastic leukemia, so the T cells may come from the graft donor. The sample was PBMCs, mostly from graft donor cells, taken 180 days after TCRalphabeta/CD19-depleted stem cell transplant. The chain links TRBV7-9 to TRBJ2-3; no clear D gene. CDR3 sequence reads: CASSFTGLGLDTQYF. In DNA form, the CDR3 reads TGTGCCAGCAGCTTTACCGGGTTGGGTTTAGATACGCAGTATTTT. Looking up the rest from reference TRBV7-9 and TRBJ2-3 gives the full variable domain: DTGVSQNPRHKITKRGQNVTFRCDPISEHNRLYWYRQTLGQGPEFLTYFQNEAQLEKSRLLSDRFSAERPKGSFSTLEIQRTEQGDSAMYLCASSFTGLGLDTQYFGPGTRLTVL.